This entry lists 15 T cell receptor beta chains sequenced from one sample in a study of T-cell reconstitution after alpha-beta-depleted transplantation in children. TCRbeta library preparation incorporated unique molecular identifiers. TCRdb re-derived calls from the PCR reads in MiXCR, one entry per CDR3 protein. The sample carries about 500,000 distinct CDR3 sequences, around a third recorded once. The specimen was PBMCs from the stem cell graft donor, collected from the stem cell graft. These TCRs come from a human donor who donated a stem cell graft to a child with aplastic anemia.

A few counts support this clonotype. The chain employs TRBV20-1 and TRBJ2-7; TRBD2 matches at 7 bases. Germline V lookup: CDR1 DFQATT, CDR2 SNEGSKA (reference sequence). With 1 base clipped from V and 1 base from J, the junction kept 4 bases outside the gene matches. CDR3 length equals 14 residues. CDR3 in amino acids: CSARGPGGSYEQYF. CDR3 bases: TGCAGTGCTAGAGGACCGGGAGGATCCTACGAGCAGTACTTC.

The rearrangement joins TRBV18 to TRBJ1-4, with D maybe TRBD1 (5 bases). The CDR3 runs 14 residues. V lost 6 bases and J lost 7, with 15 bases in between. The germline gives CDR1 KGHSH, CDR2 LQKENI. CDR3 sequence reads: CASSTGQGPEKLFF. As DNA, the CDR3 is TGTGCCAGCTCCACCGGGCAGGGCCCTGAAAAACTGTTTTTT.

V is TRBV5-4 and J is TRBJ2-5; 12 positions agree with TRBD2. The CDR3 has 15 amino acids. The J segment lost 2 bases and the V segment lost 4 bases, leaving 3 bases of the junction unmatched. Per the germline V gene, CDR1 is SGHNT and CDR2 is YYREEE (reference sequence). CDR3 sequence (DNA): TGTGCCAGCAGCGGAGGACTAGCGGGACAAGAGACCCAGTACTTC. It codes for CASSGGLAGQETQYF. Looking up the rest from reference TRBV5-4 and TRBJ2-5 gives the full variable domain: ETGVTQSPTHLIKTRGQQVTLRCSSQSGHNTVSWYQQALGQGPQFIFQYYREEENGRGNFPPRFSGLQFPNYSSELNVNALELDDSALYLCASSGGLAGQETQYFGPGTRLLVL.

The chain couples TRBV12-3 or TRBV12-4 to TRBJ2-2, with TRBD2 matching 7 bases. CDR3 length: 14 amino acids. V was clipped by 7 bases and J by 6 bases; unmatched bases: 8. The CDR3 coding sequence is TGTGCCAGCACCCTGGGGGGGGACGCCGGGGAGCTGTTTTTT. Translating it yields CASTLGGDAGELFF.

The rearrangement links TRBV29-1 to TRBJ2-7; 13 bases line up with TRBD2. The CDR3 is made up of 14 amino acids. The germline gives CDR1 SQVTM, CDR2 ANQGSEA. Unmatched junction bases numbered 9, after V lost 6 bases and J lost 7 bases. The DNA for the CDR3 is TGCAGCGTGGACGGACTAGCGGGAGCGGGTGAGCAGTACTTC. Translated: CSVDGLAGAGEQYF.

The chain combines TRBV12-3 or TRBV12-4 with TRBJ1-5; D not certain. The CDR3 has 13 amino acids. V lost 1 base, J lost 5 bases, and 6 bases lay in between. The CDR3 sequence is CASSLDIHQPQHF. CDR3 in DNA: TGTGCCAGCAGTTTAGATATCCATCAGCCCCAGCATTTT.

This clonotype occurred a few times. The rearrangement links TRBV29-1 to TRBJ2-6; D ambiguous. Per germline, CDR1 SQVTM and CDR2 ANQGSEA. With 7 bases removed from V and 6 bases from J, the gap between germline ends came to 16 bases. The CDR3 totals 14 residues. In DNA form, the CDR3 reads TGCAGCGCCCGGGCCACAAATGAGGCCAACGTCCTGACTTTC. Amino acids: CSARATNEANVLTF. Full variable domain (outside the CDR3, taken from reference TRBV29-1 and TRBJ2-6): SAVISQKPSRDICQRGTSLTIQCQVDSQVTMMFWYRQQPGQSLTLIATANQGSEATYESGFVIDKFPISRPNLTFSTLTVSNMSPEDSSIYLCSARATNEANVLTFGAGSRLTVL.

This clonotype was counted a single time. The V call is TRBV20-1, the J call TRBJ1-5; D remains ambiguous. The V end lost 0 bases, the J end lost 0 bases, and 15 bases lay between the germline ends. The CDR3 length is 17 residues. From germline, CDR1 is DFQATT and CDR2 SNEGSKA (reference sequence). In nucleotides, the CDR3 is TGCAGTGCTAGAGATTTCCGCGCTTCCGATAGCAATCAGCCCCAGCATTTT. Its translation is CSARDFRASDSNQPQHF.

Only a few counts were recorded for this clonotype. The chain joins TRBV28 to TRBJ2-7; D may be TRBD1 or TRBD2 (5 bases each). The CDR3 totals 14 residues. Germline values: CDR1 MDHEN, CDR2 SYDVKM. V was shortened by 5 bases and J by 7 bases, with 18 bases between the two germline ends. The CDR3 DNA sequence: TGTGCCAGCAGTCCCGGGACGGCGAGAGGAGAGCAGTACTTC. Protein: CASSPGTARGEQYF.

The V call is TRBV20-1, the J call TRBJ2-5; weak D call: TRBD2 (6 bases). CDR3 length: 16 residues. Germline CDR1 is DFQATT and CDR2 is SNEGSKA (reference sequence). V was pared by 6 bases and J by 4 bases, with 24 bases between. CDR3 in DNA: TGCAGTGCGAGGCCCTCGGGACTCACGAGCGGAGAGACCCAGTACTTC. It specifies CSARPSGLTSGETQYF.

In this sample, this clonotype turned up a few times. The chain links TRBV29-1 to TRBJ2-5; TRBD1 agrees at 9 bases. The junction had 12 bases not matched to a gene; V was cut back by 2 bases and J by 5 bases. Germline CDR1 and CDR2: SQVTM and ANQGSEA. The CDR3 has 16 amino acids. For the CDR3, the DNA is TGCAGCGTTGAAATACGGTCCCGACAGGGGGGCGAGACCCAGTACTTC. Residues: CSVEIRSRQGGETQYF.

This clonotype was detected only a few times. The rearrangement joins TRBV29-1 to TRBJ2-7; 11 bases line up with TRBD2. V trimming: 2 bases; J trimming: 0 bases; junction bases outside the gene matches: 0. Per the germline V gene, CDR1 is SQVTM and CDR2 is ANQGSEA. This CDR3 contains 14 residues. The CDR3 loop reads CSVETSGSSYEQYF. CDR3 in DNA: TGCAGCGTTGAAACTAGCGGGAGCTCCTACGAGCAGTACTTC.

The chain recombines TRBV5-1 with TRBJ1-5; tentative D call: TRBD1 (5 bases). Germline values: CDR1 SGHRS, CDR2 YFSETQ. This CDR3 has 15 amino acids. V was shortened by 4 bases and J by 2 bases, with 13 bases between the two germline ends. The CDR3 sequence: CASSTGRGGNQPQHF. The CDR3 DNA reads as TGCGCCAGCAGCACCGGTAGGGGCGGCAATCAGCCCCAGCATTTT.

A few counts support this clonotype. This CDR3 reads CASSDRITDTQYF. CDR3 nucleotides: TGTGCCAGCAGTGACAGAATCACAGATACGCAGTATTTT. The J gene is TRBJ2-3, the V gene TRBV6-4; D unresolved. Germline lookup yields CDR1 MRHNA and CDR2 SNTAGT. Trimming cost V 2 bases and J 2 bases, with 5 bases left between them. The CDR3 is 13 residues long.

This sequence joins TRBV7-2 and TRBJ2-7; the D is unclear. V lost 1 base and J lost 2, with 6 bases in between. Germline V gene lookup returns CDR1 SGHTA and CDR2 FQGNSA. The CDR3 extends over 13 amino acids. The CDR3 DNA is TGTGCCAGCAGCTTAGGAGTCCCCTACGAGCAGTACTTC. Translated, it gives CASSLGVPYEQYF.